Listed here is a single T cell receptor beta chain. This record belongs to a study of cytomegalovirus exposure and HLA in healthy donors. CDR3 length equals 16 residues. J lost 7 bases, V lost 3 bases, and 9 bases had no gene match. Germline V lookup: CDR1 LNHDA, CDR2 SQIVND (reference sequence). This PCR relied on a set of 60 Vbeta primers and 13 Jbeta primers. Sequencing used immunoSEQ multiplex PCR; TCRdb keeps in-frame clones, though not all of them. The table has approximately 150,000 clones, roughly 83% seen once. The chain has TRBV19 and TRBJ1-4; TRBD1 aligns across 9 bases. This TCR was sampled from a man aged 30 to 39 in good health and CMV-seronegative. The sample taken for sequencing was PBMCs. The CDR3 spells CASSISPGTGSEKLFF. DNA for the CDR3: TGTGCCAGTAGTATTAGTCCCGGGACAGGGTCTGAAAAACTGTTTTTT.